This TCR beta chain was retrieved from a study of human T cells and chemical hapten exposure. In the study overall: TCR yields differed between samples (mainly from small differences in pooled library volume).

Turning to this clonotype: Its antigen is unknown.

Unfractionated whole blood served as the source for total RNA extraction. Separate cDNA molecules received unique molecular identifiers, which the library attached to them. TCRdb reanalysed the 5' RACE reads using MiXCR and keeps one entry per CDR3 protein. The sample records over 70,000 distinct CDR3 sequences, 15% to 20% being singletons. Overall study findings and caveats: DPC sensitization did not alter TCRs above 1 in 1000 frequency.

V gave up 4 bases and J gave up 0 bases; unmatched junction bases: 3. The germline CDR1 and CDR2 sequences are KGHSH and LQKENI. The CDR3 extends over 16 amino acids. This chain connects TRBV18 to TRBJ2-3; 11 nucleotides match TRBD2. The TCR comes from a female donor in good health. The DNA for the CDR3 is TGTGCCAGCTCACGACGGACTAGCGGGAGCACAGATACGCAGTATTTT. It translates to CASSRRTSGSTDTQYF.